This entry concerns a single T cell receptor (beta chain). Its antigen is unknown. The record originates from a study of T cell responses to AZD1222 COVID-19 vaccine. Overall study findings and caveats: The donors showed a predominance of white British ancestry and of females, with possible underestimation of clonal diversity. Nearly half of the spike-specific TCRs reportedly recognize variant regions that carry no mutations. No day 14 peak samples; only post-peak repertoires were characterized. It was only 6 or 7 AZD1222 recipients who were seropositive at baseline.

Using immunoSEQ multiplex PCR, the repertoire was profiled, and TCRdb retains in-frame clones only, with some absent. The table records around 140,000 clones, 85% to 95% of them present only once. The CDR3 length is 17 residues. Trimming cost V 6 bases and J 7 bases; bases outside gene matches: 22. CDR1 is SQVTM and CDR2 is ANQGSEA in the germline V gene. Sequencing used peripheral blood, obtained after recovery from COVID-19. The genes are TRBV29-1 and TRBJ1-2; 8 positions match TRBD1. This clonotype originated in an adult who had recovered from COVID-19. The CDR3 loop is CSVPDAGQANRYRGYTF. The CDR3, as DNA: TGCAGCGTCCCCGATGCGGGACAGGCCAATCGTTATCGTGGCTACACCTTC. The full variable domain, completed using reference TRBV29-1 and TRBJ1-2, is SAVISQKPSRDICQRGTSLTIQCQVDSQVTMMFWYRQQPGQSLTLIATANQGSEATYESGFVIDKFPISRPNLTFSTLTVSNMSPEDSSIYLCSVPDAGQANRYRGYTFGSGTRLTVV.